The clone carrying this T cell receptor beta chain appeared a few times. Its antigen is unknown. RNA transcripts provided the source from which TCR beta CDR3 regions were amplified. A first-round RT-PCR of the TCR CDR3 used the HTBI primer set. TCRdb reprocessed the multiplex PCR reads via MiXCR and lists one record per CDR3 protein. The sample has about 380,000 distinct CDR3 sequences; under 20% are singletons. The CDR3 totals 16 residues. CDR1 is MNHNS and CDR2 is SASEGT in the germline V gene. V lost 5 bases and J 0 bases, leaving 14 bases between the germline ends. This sample was taken from a study of T cells in Graves' hyperthyroidism and ophthalmopathy. Study-wide results and limits: Within blood appeared most thyroid clonotypes that had expanded above 0.001.

Ophthalmopathy patients had moderate-to-severe active disease, CAS ≥3, NOSPECS ≥4, and disease duration under 3 months. Uncontrolled infection, other autoimmune disease, pregnancy or lactation excluded patients. PBMCs were sourced from about 10 ml fresh peripheral blood. The sample comprised blood. The sequence was collected from a man younger than 35 with Graves' ophthalmopathy. V usage is TRBV6-1 and J usage is TRBJ1-3; a weak D match, TRBD1 (5 bases). The CDR3 is CASSWGRGSSGNTIYF. DNA for the CDR3: TGTGCCAGCAGTTGGGGCCGGGGGAGCTCTGGAAACACCATATATTTT.